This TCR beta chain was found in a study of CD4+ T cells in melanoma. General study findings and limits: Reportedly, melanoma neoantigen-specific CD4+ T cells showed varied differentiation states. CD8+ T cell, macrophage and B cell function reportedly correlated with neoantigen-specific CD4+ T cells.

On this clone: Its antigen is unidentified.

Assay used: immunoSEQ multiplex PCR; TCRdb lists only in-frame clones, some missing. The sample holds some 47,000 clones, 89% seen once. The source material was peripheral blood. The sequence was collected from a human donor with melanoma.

CDR3 sequence: CASSQDLGLTPYGYTF. In nucleotides, the CDR3 is TGTGCCAGCAGCCAAGATTTGGGCCTTACCCCCTATGGCTACACCTTC. The genes are TRBV4-2 and TRBJ1-2; D is unresolved. With 0 bases removed from V and 4 bases from J, the gap between germline ends came to 15 bases. This CDR3 is built from 16 residues. CDR1 and CDR2 (germline): LGHNA, YNFKEQ.